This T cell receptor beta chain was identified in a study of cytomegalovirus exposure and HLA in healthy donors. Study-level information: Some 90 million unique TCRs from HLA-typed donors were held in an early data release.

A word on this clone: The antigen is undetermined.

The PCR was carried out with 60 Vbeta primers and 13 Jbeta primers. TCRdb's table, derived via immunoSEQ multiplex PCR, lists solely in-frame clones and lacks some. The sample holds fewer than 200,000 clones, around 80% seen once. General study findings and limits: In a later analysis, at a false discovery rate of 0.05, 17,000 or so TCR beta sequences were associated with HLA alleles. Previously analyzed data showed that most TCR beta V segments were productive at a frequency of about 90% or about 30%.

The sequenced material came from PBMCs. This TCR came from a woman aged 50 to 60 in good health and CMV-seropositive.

Here the CDR3 DNA reads TGTGCCAGTAGACAGGGGGGTGGAACTGAAGCTTTCTTT. Translation gives CASRQGGGTEAFF. This chain uses TRBV19 with TRBJ1-1; TRBD1 matches 8 bases. The CDR3 covers 13 residues. Trimming cost V 6 bases and J 5 bases; bases outside gene matches: 5. The germline gives CDR1 LNHDA, CDR2 SQIVND (reference sequence).